Listed below are T cell receptor beta chains from one sample, sequenced in a study of blood T cell repertoires in COVID-19. Assay used: immunoSEQ multiplex PCR; TCRdb lists only in-frame clones, some missing. The sample contains some 110,000 clones, roughly 84% of which appear only once. The sequenced sample was peripheral blood. The receptors were sampled from a man aged 55 to 70 with acute or convalescent COVID-19. The CDR3 runs from the conserved cysteine through the conserved F or W. The D gene is left open where the match is weak. Not every row has a clone size; where given, it reads once, few, many or a size class.

j_call | cdr3_length | d_call | clone_size | v_call | cdr3_aa | cdr3_nt
TRBJ2-2 | 13 | NA | NA | TRBV9 | CASSVGEVGELFF | TGTGCCAGCAGCGTAGGGGAGGTCGGGGAGCTGTTTTTT
TRBJ2-3 | 15 | NA | NA | TRBV14 | CASSPRLSSTDTQYF | TGTGCCAGCAGCCCCCGGTTATCGAGCACAGATACGCAGTATTTT
TRBJ2-1 | 15 | TRBD2 | NA | TRBV15 | CATSSRLAGVLEQFF | TGTGCCACCAGCAGCAGACTAGCGGGGGTTCTTGAGCAGTTCTTC
TRBJ1-1 | 14 | TRBD1 | NA | TRBV5-1 | CASSFRQGSTEAFF | TGCGCCAGCAGCTTCAGACAGGGGTCCACTGAAGCTTTCTTT
TRBJ2-2 | 15 | TRBD2 | NA | TRBV7-2 | CASSGGLAETGELFF | TGTGCCAGCAGCGGGGGACTAGCGGAAACCGGGGAGCTGTTTTTT
TRBJ2-3 | 15 | NA | NA | TRBV10-2 | CASSGRDSRTDTQYF | TGCGCCAGCAGCGGGAGGGACAGCCGCACAGATACGCAGTATTTT
TRBJ1-5 | 15 | NA | NA | TRBV21-1 | CARQPGQLSNQPQHF | TGTGCCAGGCAACCGGGACAACTTAGCAATCAGCCCCAGCATTTT
TRBJ2-2 | 12 | NA | few | TRBV27 | CASSRLSGELFF | TGTGCCAGCAGTCGACTTTCCGGGGAGCTGTTTTTT
TRBJ2-3 | 16 | TRBD2 | once | TRBV9 | CASSVAGAGGADTQYF | TGTGCCAGCAGCGTAGCGGGAGCGGGAGGAGCAGATACGCAGTATTTT
TRBJ2-6 | 16 | NA | few | TRBV19 | CASTLLPSSGANVLTF | TGTGCCAGTACTCTATTACCTAGTTCTGGGGCCAACGTCCTGACTTTC
TRBJ1-2 | 15 | NA | once | TRBV24-1 | CATSDPPAGNYGYTF | TGTGCCACCAGTGATCCGCCGGCGGGTAACTATGGCTACACCTTC
TRBJ1-1 | 16 | TRBD1 | NA | TRBV7-2 | CASSQDTGGSNTEAFF | TGTGCCAGCAGCCAAGATACAGGGGGCTCGAACACTGAAGCTTTCTTT
TRBJ2-1 | 12 | NA | once | TRBV6-2/TRBV6-3 | CASSPPSEEQFF | TGTGCCAGCAGTCCCCCCAGCGAGGAGCAGTTCTTC
TRBJ2-7 | 12 | NA | NA | TRBV29-1 | CSANDDYYEQYF | TGCAGTGCTAATGATGACTACTACGAGCAGTACTTC
TRBJ1-2 | 14 | NA | NA | TRBV19 | CASSPSGANYGYTF | TGTGCCAGTAGTCCTTCGGGAGCTAACTATGGCTACACCTTC
TRBJ1-1 | 12 | NA | NA | TRBV11-2 | CASSLIRTEAFF | TGTGCCAGCAGCTTAATCCGGACTGAAGCTTTCTTT
TRBJ2-5 | 14 | TRBD1 | once | TRBV7-8 | CASSLGTGPETQYF | TGTGCCAGCAGCTTAGGGACAGGGCCAGAGACCCAGTACTTC
TRBJ2-5 | 13 | NA | NA | TRBV2 | CASSEDGGQTQYF | TGTGCCAGCAGTGAAGACGGAGGTCAGACCCAGTACTTC
TRBJ2-3 | 14 | TRBD2 | NA | TRBV7-9 | CASSLSGGGDTQYF | TGTGCCAGCAGCTTATCGGGGGGAGGCGATACGCAGTATTTT
TRBJ1-1 | 13 | NA | NA | TRBV2 | CASSRGLDTEAFF | TGTGCCAGCTCTCGAGGGCTTGACACTGAAGCTTTCTTT
TRBJ2-3 | 16 | TRBD1 | few | TRBV9 | CASSGQGYPETDTQYF | TGTGCCAGCAGCGGACAGGGATATCCGGAGACAGATACGCAGTATTTT
TRBJ1-5 | 13 | NA | NA | TRBV6-5 | CATLSSSAQPQHF | TGTGCCACCCTTTCCAGTTCCGCTCAGCCCCAGCATTTT
TRBJ2-7 | 15 | NA | NA | TRBV6-2/TRBV6-3 | CASSYTRGASYEQYF | TGTGCCAGCAGTTACACTCGCGGAGCCTCCTACGAGCAGTACTTC
TRBJ1-6 | 18 | TRBD1 | NA | TRBV5-4 | CASRGQGNASGRNSPLHF | TGTGCCAGCAGGGGACAGGGAAACGCCTCGGGGAGAAATTCACCCCTCCACTTT
TRBJ1-2 | 15 | NA | NA | TRBV9 | CASSSYKDNYYGYTF | TGTGCCAGCAGCTCCTACAAAGACAACTACTATGGCTACACCTTC
TRBJ2-3 | 14 | TRBD2 | NA | TRBV29-1 | CSVEGGRAVDTQYF | TGCAGCGTTGAAGGCGGGAGGGCCGTAGATACGCAGTATTTT
TRBJ2-1 | 15 | TRBD2 | NA | TRBV3-1/TRBV3-2 | CASSRRTSGRNEQFF | TGTGCCAGCAGCCGGAGGACTAGCGGGAGGAATGAGCAGTTCTTC
TRBJ2-1 | 11 | TRBD2 | NA | TRBV2 | CTSGVYNEQFF | TGCACTAGCGGGGTATACAATGAGCAGTTCTTC
TRBJ2-5 | 13 | NA | NA | TRBV5-1 | CASSIPPLETQYF | TGCGCCAGCAGCATTCCCCCCCTAGAGACCCAGTACTTC
TRBJ1-2 | 14 | NA | NA | TRBV28 | CASSLYGGYYGYTF | TGTGCCAGCAGTTTATATGGGGGGTACTATGGCTACACCTTC
TRBJ2-1 | 14 | NA | NA | TRBV5-6 | CASSLLGPNNEQFF | TGTGCCAGCAGCTTGCTGGGCCCGAACAATGAGCAGTTCTTC
TRBJ1-1 | 15 | TRBD1 | NA | TRBV5-1 | CASSPIDRGDTEAFF | TGCGCCAGCAGCCCAATAGACAGGGGTGACACTGAAGCTTTCTTT
TRBJ1-5 | 13 | NA | NA | TRBV29-1 | CSVEPGLGAPQHF | TGCAGCGTTGAACCGGGATTGGGAGCGCCCCAGCATTTT
TRBJ1-6 | 16 | NA | NA | TRBV19 | CASSIGRANYNSPLHF | TGTGCCAGTAGTATAGGGAGGGCAAACTATAATTCACCCCTCCACTTT
TRBJ2-3 | 17 | TRBD2 | NA | TRBV7-8 | CASSLGLAGAPTDTQYF | TGTGCCAGCAGCTTAGGACTAGCGGGAGCCCCCACAGATACGCAGTATTTT
TRBJ2-3 | 15 | NA | NA | TRBV7-6 | CASSLGGGGADTQYF | TGTGCCAGCAGCTTAGGGGGGGGCGGCGCAGATACGCAGTATTTT
TRBJ2-5 | 15 | TRBD2 | NA | TRBV7-2 | CASSRGLAGRETQYF | TGTGCCAGCAGCCGCGGACTAGCGGGGAGGGAGACCCAGTACTTC
TRBJ1-1 | 12 | NA | NA | TRBV5-4 | CATGGQNTEAFF | TGTGCGACTGGTGGACAGAACACTGAAGCTTTCTTT
TRBJ2-3 | 15 | NA | NA | TRBV5-1 | CASILSGVSTDTQYF | TGCGCCAGCATCCTTTCAGGGGTTAGCACAGATACGCAGTATTTT
TRBJ1-2 | 15 | TRBD1 | few | TRBV6-2/TRBV6-3 | CASSSRTGGDYGYTF | TGTGCCAGCAGCTCACGGACAGGGGGTGACTATGGCTACACCTTC
TRBJ1-6 | 14 | TRBD1 | NA | TRBV19 | CASSIRGSGSPLHF | TGTGCCAGTAGTATCAGGGGGTCCGGGTCACCCCTCCACTTT
TRBJ1-1 | 13 | NA | NA | TRBV18 | CASSPQGNTEAFF | TGTGCCAGCTCACCCCAGGGAAACACTGAAGCTTTCTTT
TRBJ2-2 | 14 | NA | NA | TRBV4-1 | CASSQGSGTGELFF | TGCGCCAGCAGCCAAGGGTCAGGCACCGGGGAGCTGTTTTTT
TRBJ1-1 | 13 | NA | NA | TRBV7-2 | CASSKQGNTEAFF | TGTGCCAGCAGCAAACAGGGGAACACTGAAGCTTTCTTT
TRBJ1-5 | 16 | NA | NA | TRBV6-1 | CASSAFWTRQNQPQHF | TGTGCCAGCAGTGCCTTCTGGACACGCCAAAATCAGCCCCAGCATTTT
TRBJ2-1 | 15 | TRBD2 | NA | TRBV7-2 | CASSLDRLGGRKQFF | TGTGCCAGCAGCTTAGATCGATTGGGGGGGAGAAAGCAGTTCTTC
TRBJ1-5 | 14 | TRBD1 | NA | TRBV9 | CASSLGQNYQPQHF | TGTGCCAGCAGCTTGGGACAGAATTATCAGCCCCAGCATTTT
TRBJ1-2 | 13 | NA | NA | TRBV6-5 | CASSYSGVNGYTF | TGTGCCAGCAGTTACTCAGGAGTGAATGGCTACACCTTC
TRBJ1-2 | 16 | TRBD1 | NA | TRBV28 | CASSPPHRTGREGYTF | TGTGCCAGCAGTCCCCCTCATAGGACAGGGAGAGAGGGCTACACCTTC
TRBJ2-3 | 15 | NA | NA | TRBV19 | CATSGLAISPDTQYF | TGTGCCACCTCGGGCTTAGCGATCTCCCCAGATACGCAGTATTTT
TRBJ1-6 | 15 | NA | NA | TRBV5-4 | CASSLERVEESPLHF | TGTGCCAGCAGCTTGGAGCGAGTCGAGGAATCACCCCTCCACTTT
TRBJ2-1 | 14 | TRBD2 | NA | TRBV9 | CASSVAGVINEQFF | TGTGCCAGCAGCGTGGCGGGGGTTATCAATGAGCAGTTCTTC
TRBJ2-2 | 15 | TRBD2 | NA | TRBV2 | CASSDNSGTGGELFF | TGTGCCAGCAGTGATAATAGCGGGACTGGCGGGGAGCTGTTTTTT